The subject of this entry is one TCR beta chain. The sample belongs to a study of OX40 agonist ivuxolimab in advanced cancers. Sequenced by immunoSEQ multiplex PCR; TCRdb stores in-frame clones only, minus some. The sample gives 60,000 to 75,000 clones, roughly 87% of which show up once; around 5.1% is in the top ten. This CDR3 has 16 amino acids. Germline loops: CDR1 SSHAT, CDR2 FNYEAQ (reference sequence). The rearrangement uses TRBV7-7 and TRBJ2-1; 12 nucleotides line up with TRBD2. The sequence came from an adult with an advanced solid tumor such as melanoma, head and neck, liver or kidney cancer. The source material was CD4+ or CD8+ T cells sorted from blood, sampled in a trial of the OX40 agonist ivuxolimab. CDR3: CAGSELTSGGSNEQFF. In DNA form, the CDR3 reads TGTGCTGGCAGCGAACTGACTAGCGGGGGTTCCAATGAGCAGTTCTTC.